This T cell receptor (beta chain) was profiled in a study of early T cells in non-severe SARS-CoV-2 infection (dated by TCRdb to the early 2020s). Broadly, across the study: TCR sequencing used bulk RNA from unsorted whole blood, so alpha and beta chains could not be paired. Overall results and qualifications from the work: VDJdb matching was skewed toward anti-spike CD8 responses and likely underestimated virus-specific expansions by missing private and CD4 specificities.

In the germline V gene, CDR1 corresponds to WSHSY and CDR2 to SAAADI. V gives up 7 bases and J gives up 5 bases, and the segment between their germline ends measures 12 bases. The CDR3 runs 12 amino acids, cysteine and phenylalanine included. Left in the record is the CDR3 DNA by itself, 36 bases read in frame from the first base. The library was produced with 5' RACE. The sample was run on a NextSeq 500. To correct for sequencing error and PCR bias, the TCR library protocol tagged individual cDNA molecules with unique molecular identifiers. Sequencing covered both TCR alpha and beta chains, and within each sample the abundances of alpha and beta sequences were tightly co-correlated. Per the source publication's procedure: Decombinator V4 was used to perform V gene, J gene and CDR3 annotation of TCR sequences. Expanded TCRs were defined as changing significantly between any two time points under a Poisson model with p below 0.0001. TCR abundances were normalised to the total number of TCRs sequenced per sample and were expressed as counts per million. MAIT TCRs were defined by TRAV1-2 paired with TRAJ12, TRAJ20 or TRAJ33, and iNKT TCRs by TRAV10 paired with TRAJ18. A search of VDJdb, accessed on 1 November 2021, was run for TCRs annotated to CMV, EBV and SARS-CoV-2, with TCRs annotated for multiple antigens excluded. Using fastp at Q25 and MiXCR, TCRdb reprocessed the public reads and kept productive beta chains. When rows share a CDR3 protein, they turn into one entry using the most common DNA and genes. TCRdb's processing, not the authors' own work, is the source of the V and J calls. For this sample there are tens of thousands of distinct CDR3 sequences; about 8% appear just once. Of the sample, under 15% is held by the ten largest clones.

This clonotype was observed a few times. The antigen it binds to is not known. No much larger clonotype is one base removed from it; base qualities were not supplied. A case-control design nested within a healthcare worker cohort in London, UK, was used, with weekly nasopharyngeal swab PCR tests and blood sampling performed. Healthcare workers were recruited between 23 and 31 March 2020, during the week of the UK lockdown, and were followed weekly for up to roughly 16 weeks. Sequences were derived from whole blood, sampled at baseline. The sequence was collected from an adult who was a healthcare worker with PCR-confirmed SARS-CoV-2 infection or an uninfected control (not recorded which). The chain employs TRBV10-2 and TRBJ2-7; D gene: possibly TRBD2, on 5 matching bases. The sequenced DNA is TGCGCCAGCAACTCCCTGCGGGACGAGCAGTACTTC. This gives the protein CASNSLRDEQYF.